The 26 T cell receptor beta chains reported below all come from one sample, sequenced in a study of T cells in Graves' hyperthyroidism and ophthalmopathy. Amplification of TCR beta CDR3 regions used RNA as the template. Researchers ran a first-round RT-PCR on the TCR CDR3 using the HTBI primer set. TCRdb re-called the multiplex PCR reads through MiXCR, storing one row per CDR3 protein. This sample has around 800,000 distinct CDR3 sequences, with roughly 40% found just once. Sequenced input: blood. The receptors come from a man aged 18 to 30 with Graves' hyperthyroidism.

A word on this clonotype: Since a much larger clone is just one base distant, this may be a read error. Without the conserved terminal phenylalanine or tryptophan, this CDR3 likely stems from a read error. The rearrangement joins TRBV2 to TRBJ1-5; D possibly corresponds to TRBD1 (6 bases). Germline CDR1 and CDR2: SNHLY and FYNNEI. The CDR3 loop spans 15 amino acids. The V end lost 3 bases, the J end lost 6 bases, and 15 bases lay between the germline ends. CDR3 residues: CASSDLGAEGQPQHL. The CDR3 DNA is TGTGCCAGCAGTGATTTGGGGGCCGAGGGTCAGCCCCAGCATCTT.

The rearrangement joins TRBV6-5 to TRBJ1-1; D possibly corresponds to TRBD1 (5 bases). Germline CDR1 reads MNHEY; CDR2 reads SVGAGI. CDR3 length: 14 residues. V was clipped by 2 bases and J by 5 bases, with 12 bases between them. The CDR3 here is CASSYAGGRTEAFF. DNA for the CDR3: TGTGCCAGCAGTTACGCCGGGGGTAGGACTGAAGCTTTCTTT.

At least ten counts were recorded for this clonotype. The J gene is TRBJ1-2, the V gene TRBV2; 7 nucleotides align to TRBD1. The CDR3 extends over 16 amino acids. After removal of 1 base from V and 5 bases from J, the junction contained 10 bases not matched to a gene. From germline, CDR1 is SNHLY and CDR2 FYNNEI. The CDR3 here is CASSEGGGGGRYGYTF. The DNA for the CDR3 is TGTGCCAGCAGTGAAGGTGGAGGGGGCGGAAGGTATGGCTACACCTTC.

This clonotype was recorded once. J is TRBJ2-7 and V is TRBV12-3 or TRBV12-4; D call uncertain. The length of the CDR3 is 14 residues. V was trimmed by 6 bases and J by 5 bases, leaving 17 bases between them. The CDR3 is CASSLLTLRDEQYF. CDR3 bases: TGTGCCAGCAGCCTTCTTACCCTTCGGGACGAGCAGTACTTC.

The chain employs TRBV5-1 and TRBJ2-2; 10 positions agree with TRBD2. V shed 0 bases and J 2 bases; nucleotides not matched to a gene: 7. The CDR3 runs 18 residues. Per the germline V gene, CDR1 is SGHRS and CDR2 is YFSETQ. In DNA form, the CDR3 reads TGCGCCAGCAGCTTGGATCCTAGCGGGGGTGAAAACACCGGGGAGCTGTTTTTT. It translates to CASSLDPSGGENTGELFF.

The V and J genes are TRBV25-1 and TRBJ1-5; 7 nucleotides align to TRBD1. From germline, CDR1 is MGHDK and CDR2 SYGVNS. The ends lost 8 bases at V and 5 bases at J; junction bases unmatched: 3. This CDR3 region has 12 residues. This CDR3 is CASYTGDQPQHF. The CDR3 DNA follows: TGTGCCAGCTACACAGGGGATCAGCCCCAGCATTTT.

The chain has TRBV28 and TRBJ2-7; D may match TRBD1 or TRBD2 (5 bases each). The CDR3 is made up of 12 amino acids. Germline V gene sequence: CDR1 MDHEN, CDR2 SYDVKM. Trimming removed 5 bases from V and 7 bases from J, with 12 bases in between. CDR3 loop: CASSRDAGEQYF. As DNA, the CDR3 is TGTGCCAGCAGTCGGGACGCCGGGGAGCAGTACTTC. The full variable domain, with the rest looked up from reference TRBV28 and TRBJ2-7, is DVKVTQSSRYLVKRTGEKVFLECVQDMDHENMFWYRQDPGLGLRLIYFSYDVKMKEKGDIPEGYSVSREKKERFSLILESASTNQTSMYLCASSRDAGEQYFGPGTRLTVT.

The chain uses TRBV29-1 and TRBJ2-1; D unresolved. The CDR3 runs 12 residues. Germline-derived CDR1 and CDR2 are SQVTM and ANQGSEA. V dropped 3 bases and J dropped 7 bases, with 10 bases sitting between them. CDR3 in DNA: TGCAGCGTTGAGGCAGCCTCAAATGAGCAGTTCTTC. This translates into CSVEAASNEQFF.

The chain uses TRBV29-1 and TRBJ2-5; 8 bases align to TRBD2. The CDR3 runs 13 residues. V was clipped by 4 bases and J by 5 bases; unmatched bases: 6. The germline V gene encodes CDR1 SQVTM and CDR2 ANQGSEA. The chain's CDR3 is CSVAGGPKETQYF. The CDR3 DNA reads as TGCAGCGTTGCGGGAGGGCCGAAGGAGACCCAGTACTTC.

The rearrangement uses TRBV20-1 and TRBJ2-2; D is tentatively TRBD1 or TRBD2 (5 bases each). Trimming stripped 0 bases from V and 4 bases from J, with 15 bases between. Looked up from germline, CDR1 is DFQATT and CDR2 is SNEGSKA (reference sequence). CDR3 size: 16 residues. The CDR3 coding sequence is TGCAGTGCTAGAGATCGGGACCGCCTGATCACCGGGGAGCTGTTTTTT. Translation: CSARDRDRLITGELFF.

This clonotype was recorded many times. The chain joins TRBV2 to TRBJ1-5; 10 positions agree with TRBD1. The CDR3 has 14 residues. J was trimmed by 5 bases and V by 7 bases; bases with no gene match: 5. Per germline, CDR1 SNHLY and CDR2 FYNNEI. The CDR3 DNA sequence: TGTGCCAGCATTCCGGACAGGGGGGATCAGCCCCAGCATTTT. Its translation is CASIPDRGDQPQHF.

The rearrangement uses TRBV6-5 and TRBJ2-7; maybe TRBD2 (5 bases). The CDR3 consists of 14 residues. V was cut by 5 bases and J by 4 bases, with 15 bases left in between. Germline V gene sequence: CDR1 MNHEY, CDR2 SVGAGI. CDR3 nucleotide sequence: TGTGCCAGCAGTCTCGCGCGGGCCACGTACGAGCAGTACTTC. Its translation: CASSLARATYEQYF.

Note on this clonotype: This may come from a read error, since a much larger clone is one base off. The chain carries TRBV20-1 and TRBJ1-1, with D perhaps matching TRBD1 (6 bases). Germline V gives CDR1 DFQATT, CDR2 SNEGSKA (reference sequence). CDR3 length: 10 amino acids. The CDR3 reads CSAWDTVAFF. CDR3 nucleotide sequence: TGCAGTGCTTGGGACACTGTAGCTTTCTTT.

The table lists this clonotype with many counts. The V and J genes are TRBV2 and TRBJ1-4; D remains ambiguous. CDR1 and CDR2 (germline): SNHLY, FYNNEI. CDR3 size: 13 residues. The V end lost 6 bases, the J end lost 10 bases, and 15 bases lay between the germline ends. CDR3 loop: CASRLSQEGKLFF. CDR3 nucleotides: TGTGCCAGCAGGCTGTCCCAAGAAGGAAAACTGTTTTTT.

The chain recombines TRBV19 with TRBJ2-2, with D uncertain. CDR1 LNHDA and CDR2 SQIVND come from the germline V gene (reference sequence). V lost 9 bases to trimming and J lost 4 bases, with 24 bases between them. There are 17 residues in the CDR3. CDR3 region: CASSLPGGNRITGELFF. Written as DNA, the CDR3 is TGTGCCAGCAGCCTCCCTGGTGGGAATCGGATCACCGGGGAGCTGTTTTTT.

This clonotype was counted ten times or more. Here the CDR3 DNA reads TGCGCCAGCAGCTTGGATGGGACAAGCAATCAGCCCCAGCATTTT. Encoded protein: CASSLDGTSNQPQHF. This chain connects TRBV5-1 to TRBJ1-5; D might be TRBD1 (6 bases). The length of the CDR3 is 15 residues. Germline CDR1 reads SGHRS; CDR2 reads YFSETQ. V was cut by 0 bases and J by 1 base, with 8 bases left in between.

This clonotype was detected a few times. The chain joins TRBV5-7 to TRBJ2-7, with 10 positions matching TRBD2. TRBV5-7 is designated an ORF whose function remains uncertain. CDR3 size: 15 residues. Trimming removed 1 base from V and 3 bases from J; junction bases left unmatched: 4. The CDR3 is CASSLRTSGYYEQYF. CDR3 sequence (DNA): TGTGCCAGCAGCTTGAGGACTAGCGGTTACTACGAGCAGTACTTC.

The gene calls are TRBV11-2 and TRBJ2-7; no clear D. This CDR3 is built from 14 residues. Germline CDR1 is SGHAT and CDR2 is FQNNGV. Trimming took 3 bases from V and 2 from J, leaving 11 bases between them. The CDR3 sequence: CASSFGTLAYEQYF. The CDR3 DNA reads as TGTGCCAGCAGCTTTGGAACCCTAGCCTACGAGCAGTACTTC.

The sample holds many counts of this clonotype. V usage is TRBV5-5 and J usage is TRBJ1-1, with a weak D call TRBD1 (5 bases). Trimming shortened V by 1 base and J by 2 bases, and 12 bases separated the two germline ends. The CDR3 spans 15 residues. The germline CDR1 and CDR2 sequences are SGHKS and YYEKEE (reference sequence). CDR3 nucleotide sequence: TGTGCCAGCAGCTTGAACGGGGACTTTAACACTGAAGCTTTCTTT. As protein: CASSLNGDFNTEAFF.

In DNA form, the CDR3 reads TGCGCCAGCAGCTTGGATTGGGCCACGTTATACGAGCAGTACTTC. Amino acids: CASSLDWATLYEQYF. J is TRBJ2-7 and V is TRBV5-1; D is ambiguous. Per germline, CDR1 SGHRS and CDR2 YFSETQ. The CDR3 runs 15 residues. V was clipped by 0 bases and J by 4 bases, with 14 bases between them.

This chain connects TRBV12-3 or TRBV12-4 to TRBJ2-7, with D tentatively TRBD1 (6 bases). This CDR3 has 12 residues. Trimming shortened V by 6 bases and J by 5 bases, and 11 bases separated the two germline ends. CDR3 sequence reads: CASSPGTHEQYF. The CDR3, as DNA: TGTGCCAGCAGCCCCGGGACACACGAGCAGTACTTC.

This clonotype was detected only once. The chain couples TRBV25-1 to TRBJ1-5; weak D call: TRBD1 (6 bases). Deletions cut 11 bases from V and 6 bases from J, with 17 bases between. The CDR3 extends over 13 amino acids. The germline gives CDR1 MGHDK, CDR2 SYGVNS. The CDR3 is CAWSVQGSQPQHF. DNA of the CDR3: TGTGCCTGGAGTGTACAGGGAAGTCAGCCCCAGCATTTT.

The V call is TRBV9, the J call TRBJ1-5, with 10 bases fitting TRBD1. This CDR3 is built from 15 residues. Trimming removed 4 bases from V and 5 bases from J; junction bases left unmatched: 6. Germline CDR1 SGDLS, CDR2 YYNGEE. CDR3 DNA sequence: TGTGCCAGCAGCCCCCGGGACAGGGGCGATCAGCCCCAGCATTTT. This gives the protein CASSPRDRGDQPQHF. Drawing the rest from reference TRBV9 and TRBJ1-5, the complete variable domain is DSGVTQTPKHLITATGQRVTLRCSPRSGDLSVYWYQQSLDQGLQFLIQYYNGEERAKGNILERFSAQQFPDLHSELNLSSLELGDSALYFCASSPRDRGDQPQHFGDGTRLSIL.

This clonotype came up many times. This chain uses TRBV10-3 with TRBJ1-2, with a tentative D call TRBD1 (5 bases). The CDR3 runs to 14 residues. Trimming pared 7 bases from V and 2 bases from J, leaving 14 bases between. From germline, CDR1 is ENHRY and CDR2 SYGVKD. CDR3 sequence reads: CAITQDDRNYGYTF. The DNA for the CDR3 is TGTGCCATCACCCAAGATGACAGAAACTATGGCTACACCTTC.

This sequence joins TRBV2 and TRBJ1-6; weak D call: TRBD1 (5 bases). Looked up from germline, CDR1 is SNHLY and CDR2 is FYNNEI. CDR3 length: 13 residues. V was shortened by 7 bases and J by 7 bases, with 11 bases between the two germline ends. The CDR3 reads CASTMGPNSPLHF. The CDR3 nucleotides are TGTGCCAGCACGATGGGGCCGAATTCACCCCTCCACTTT.

The chain is built from TRBV4-1 and TRBJ2-2; maybe TRBD1 (6 bases). V was cut by 0 bases and J by 6 bases, with 11 bases left in between. Germline V gene lookup returns CDR1 MGHRA and CDR2 YSYEKL. CDR3 length: 15 amino acids. The CDR3 coding sequence is TGCGCCAGCAGCCAAGACCAGGGGATACCCGGGGAGCTGTTTTTT. Its protein is CASSQDQGIPGELFF.